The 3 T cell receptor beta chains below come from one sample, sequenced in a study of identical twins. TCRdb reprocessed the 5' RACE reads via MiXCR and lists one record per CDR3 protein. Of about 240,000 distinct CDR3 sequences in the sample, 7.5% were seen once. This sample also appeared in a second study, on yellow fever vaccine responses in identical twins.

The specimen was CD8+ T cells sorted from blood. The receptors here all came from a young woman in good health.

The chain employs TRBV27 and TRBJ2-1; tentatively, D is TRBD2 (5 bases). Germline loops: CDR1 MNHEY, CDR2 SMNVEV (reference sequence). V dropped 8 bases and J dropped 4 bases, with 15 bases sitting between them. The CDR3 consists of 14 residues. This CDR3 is CASALEGWYNEQFF. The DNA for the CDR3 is TGTGCCAGCGCCCTTGAGGGCTGGTACAATGAGCAGTTCTTC.

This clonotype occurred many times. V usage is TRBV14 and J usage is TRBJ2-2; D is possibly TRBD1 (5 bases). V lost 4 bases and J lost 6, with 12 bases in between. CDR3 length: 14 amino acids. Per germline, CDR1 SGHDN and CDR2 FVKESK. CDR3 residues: CASSRLRDPGELFF. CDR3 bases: TGTGCCAGCAGCCGGCTCAGGGATCCCGGGGAGCTGTTTTTT.

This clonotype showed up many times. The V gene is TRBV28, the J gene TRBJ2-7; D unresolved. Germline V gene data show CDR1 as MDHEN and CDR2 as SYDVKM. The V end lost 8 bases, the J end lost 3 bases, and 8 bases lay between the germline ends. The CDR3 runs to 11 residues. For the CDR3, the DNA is TGTGCCAGCGGTTATGGCTACGAGCAGTACTTC. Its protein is CASGYGYEQYF.